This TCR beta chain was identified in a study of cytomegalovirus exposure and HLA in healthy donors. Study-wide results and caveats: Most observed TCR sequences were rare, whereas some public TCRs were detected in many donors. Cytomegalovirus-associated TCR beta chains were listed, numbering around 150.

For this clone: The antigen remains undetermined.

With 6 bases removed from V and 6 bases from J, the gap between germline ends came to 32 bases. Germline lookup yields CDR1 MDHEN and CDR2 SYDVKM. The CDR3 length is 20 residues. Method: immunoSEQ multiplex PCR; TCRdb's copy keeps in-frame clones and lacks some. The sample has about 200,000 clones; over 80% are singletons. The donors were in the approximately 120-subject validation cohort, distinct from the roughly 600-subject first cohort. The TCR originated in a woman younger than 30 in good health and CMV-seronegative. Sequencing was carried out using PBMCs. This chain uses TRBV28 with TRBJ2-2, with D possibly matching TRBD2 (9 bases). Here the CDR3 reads CASRKPGQVPSGISAGELFF. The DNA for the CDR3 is TGTGCCAGCAGGAAGCCGGGACAGGTCCCTAGCGGGATTTCGGCCGGGGAGCTGTTTTTT.